This T cell receptor beta chain derives from a study of response to subunit inactivated influenza vaccine. The V and J ends lost 3 bases and 0 bases, in that order; junction bases with no gene match: 5. The V gene's germline CDR1 is MNHEY and CDR2 SVGAGI. The CDR3 length is 16 residues. A single record per CDR3 protein comes from TCRdb applying MiXCR to the RT-PCR reads. The sample shows about 500,000 distinct CDR3 sequences, approximately 12% of them seen only once. About this clonotype itself: Its target is not known.

General study points: With each seasonal influenza vaccination, the authors suggested, few new T cells are recruited.

This clonotype was obtained from a man in his fifties who received an inactivated influenza vaccine. The source material was PBMCs from blood, sampled about 6 weeks after vaccination. The chain combines TRBV6-5 with TRBJ2-3; TRBD2 agrees at 8 bases. CDR3 sequence reads: CASSYGTRPSTDTQYF. CDR3 sequence (DNA): TGTGCCAGCAGTTATGGGACTAGACCAAGCACAGATACGCAGTATTTT.